This entry lists 21 T cell receptor beta chains sequenced from one sample in a study of T cells in Graves' hyperthyroidism and ophthalmopathy. The TCR beta CDR3 regions underwent amplification using RNA transcripts as the source. The TCR CDR3 first-round RT-PCR relied on the HTBI primer set. TCRdb recomputed calls from the multiplex PCR reads with MiXCR, one row per CDR3 protein. This sample carries around 340,000 distinct CDR3 sequences, roughly 18% of them seen once, and the ten largest clones take approximately 49%. The sequencing input was blood. The receptors stem from a woman in her 50s with Graves' hyperthyroidism.

This clonotype was observed at least ten times. The chain joins TRBV20-1 to TRBJ2-3, with D tentatively TRBD2 (6 bases). The CDR3 contains 19 residues. Germline V gene lookup returns CDR1 DFQATT and CDR2 SNEGSKA (reference sequence). V was shortened by 0 bases and J by 0 bases, with 22 bases between the two germline ends. Here the CDR3 reads CSARDVSASGRASTDTQYF. Here the CDR3 DNA reads TGCAGTGCTAGAGACGTTTCGGCGAGCGGGCGCGCTAGCACAGATACGCAGTATTTT.

This clonotype appeared many times. The chain is built from TRBV30 and TRBJ2-7; tentatively, D is TRBD2 (5 bases). V was cut by 3 bases and J by 1 base, with 13 bases left in between. Germline values: CDR1 GTSNPN, CDR2 SVGIG (reference sequence). CDR3 length: 14 residues. The CDR3 DNA follows: TGTGCCTGGAGCGGGGAAGCGATTTCCTACGAGCAGTACTTC. Translating gives CAWSGEAISYEQYF.

The table lists this clonotype with many counts. This chain links TRBV30 with TRBJ1-6, with D tentatively TRBD1 (5 bases). The ends were cut back, 5 bases at V and 7 bases at J, with 12 bases in the middle. The CDR3 runs to 13 residues. Germline lookup yields CDR1 GTSNPN and CDR2 SVGIG (reference sequence). CDR3 nucleotides: TGTGCCTGGGGGGACGGCAACAATTCACCCCTCCACTTT. Residues: CAWGDGNNSPLHF.

The chain joins TRBV4-1 to TRBJ2-7; TRBD2 agrees at 7 bases. CDR3 length: 15 amino acids. After removal of 2 bases from V and 2 bases from J, the junction contained 6 bases not matched to a gene. Germline assignment: CDR1 MGHRA and CDR2 YSYEKL. The CDR3 spells CASSQLPGGTYEQYV. The CDR3 DNA is TGCGCCAGCAGCCAACTCCCCGGGGGGACCTACGAGCAGTACGTC.

The sample holds a few counts of this clonotype. V is TRBV6-2 or TRBV6-3 and J is TRBJ1-2; D is possibly TRBD1 (5 bases). CDR3 length: 16 amino acids. Looked up from germline, CDR1 is MNHEY and CDR2 is SVGEGT. Trimming took off 4 bases at V and 5 bases at J, with 20 bases between the two ends. The CDR3 loop reads CASSFLLGGVDYGYTF. The DNA for the CDR3 is TGTGCCAGCAGTTTCCTCTTAGGAGGGGTTGATTATGGCTACACCTTC.

This clonotype appeared many times. V usage is TRBV12-5 and J usage is TRBJ1-5; 7 bases fit TRBD1. V shed 7 bases and J 4 bases; nucleotides not matched to a gene: 4. Germline loops: CDR1 LGHNT, CDR2 FRNRAP. This CDR3 contains 13 residues. The chain's CDR3 is CASASTGNQPQHF. The CDR3 DNA sequence: TGTGCTAGTGCCTCGACAGGGAATCAGCCCCAGCATTTT.

The rearrangement uses TRBV10-1 and TRBJ2-5; TRBD1 is a possible D gene (5 bases). Trimming took 2 bases from V and 5 from J, leaving 12 bases between them. Germline lookup yields CDR1 WNHNN and CDR2 SYGVQD (reference sequence). CDR3 length: 14 amino acids. CDR3 sequence reads: CASSETGAGETQYF. The DNA for the CDR3 is TGCGCCAGCAGTGAGACAGGAGCAGGGGAGACCCAGTACTTC.

This clonotype was seen more than once but under ten times. The J gene is TRBJ1-1, the V gene TRBV5-8; D unclear. The CDR3 sequence is 14 residues long. Trimming left V 4 bases short and J 2 bases short, with 12 bases between. Germline V gene sequence: CDR1 SGHTS, CDR2 YDEGEE. The CDR3 reads CASSPVGSNTEAFF. DNA for the CDR3: TGTGCCAGCAGCCCCGTTGGCAGCAACACTGAAGCTTTCTTT.

This clonotype has a handful of counts. The gene calls are TRBV29-1 and TRBJ1-1; D remains ambiguous. The CDR3 extends over 13 amino acids. From germline, CDR1 is SQVTM and CDR2 ANQGSEA. The ends were cut back, 4 bases at V and 1 base at J, with 10 bases in the middle. CDR3 protein: CSVAREGNTEAFF. As DNA, the CDR3 is TGCAGCGTTGCGAGGGAGGGGAACACTGAAGCTTTCTTT.

This clonotype was found many times. The chain uses TRBV7-2 and TRBJ1-1, with D perhaps TRBD1 (6 bases). V lost 2 bases, J lost 11 bases, and 18 bases lay in between. This CDR3 is built from 14 residues. CDR1 SGHTA and CDR2 FQGNSA come from the germline V gene. The DNA for the CDR3 is TGTGCCAGCAGCTTATTCGGGGGCACGAGTATGGCTTTCTTT. Translated, it gives CASSLFGGTSMAFF.

In its sample, this clonotype was seen many times. The chain joins TRBV12-3 or TRBV12-4 to TRBJ2-7; 7 bases line up with TRBD1. V gave up 2 bases and J gave up 9 bases; unmatched junction bases: 10. This CDR3 contains 14 residues. The CDR3 region is CASSLTGTAVGQYF. The DNA for the CDR3 is TGTGCCAGCAGTTTAACGGGGACAGCGGTCGGGCAGTACTTC.

The genes are TRBV29-1 and TRBJ2-3; TRBD1 agrees at 10 bases. Germline assignment: CDR1 SQVTM and CDR2 ANQGSEA. The CDR3 loop spans 15 amino acids. V shed 6 bases and J 7 bases; nucleotides not matched to a gene: 13. CDR3 coding DNA: TGCAGCGTCCCCGGCGGCGGGACAGGGGTTCATACGCAGTATTTT. Translation gives CSVPGGGTGVHTQYF.

This chain uses TRBV19 with TRBJ1-5; 9 positions agree with TRBD1. Germline V gene lookup returns CDR1 LNHDA and CDR2 SQIVND (reference sequence). V trimming: 5 bases; J trimming: 4 bases; junction bases outside the gene matches: 6. The CDR3 is 15 amino acids. CDR3 coding DNA: TGTGCCAGTAGTGGAGATGGGACAGGGAATCAGCCCCAGCATTTT. Its protein product is CASSGDGTGNQPQHF.

The CDR3 sequence is CASSPGQGSSYEQYV. The CDR3 coding sequence is TGTGCCAGCAGCCCAGGACAGGGGAGCTCCTACGAGCAGTACGTC. The chain uses TRBV5-5 and TRBJ2-7, with 9 nucleotides matching TRBD1. The CDR3 is made up of 15 amino acids. Germline CDR1 SGHKS, CDR2 YYEKEE (reference sequence). V shed 4 bases and J 0 bases; nucleotides not matched to a gene: 5.

The rearrangement joins TRBV20-1 to TRBJ1-1; the match to TRBD1 covers 9 bases. This CDR3 spans 16 amino acids. V shed 5 bases, J shed 0 bases, and the junction held 10 bases outside the gene matches. Germline V gene data show CDR1 as DFQATT and CDR2 as SNEGSKA (reference sequence). The CDR3 sequence: CSALHTGGRLNTEAFF. DNA of the CDR3: TGCAGTGCTCTTCATACAGGGGGCAGACTGAACACTGAAGCTTTCTTT.

This clonotype occurred a few times. The J gene is TRBJ1-5, the V gene TRBV24-1, with a tentative D call TRBD1 (6 bases). CDR3 length equals 15 residues. Germline-derived CDR1 and CDR2 are KGHDR and SFDVKD. The germline V and J ends were trimmed by 2 bases and 6 bases, with 13 bases remaining between them. Written as DNA, the CDR3 is TGTGCCACCAGTGATTCAGGGGATGTTGGTCAGCCCCAGCATTTT. Its translation is CATSDSGDVGQPQHF.

The V and J genes are TRBV7-9 and TRBJ2-3, with a weak D call TRBD2 (5 bases). The CDR3 is 15 residues long. Trimming took 1 base from V and 5 from J, leaving 13 bases between them. CDR1 SEHNR and CDR2 FQNEAQ come from the germline V gene (reference sequence). The CDR3 spells CASSLDGGGGDTQYF. CDR3 sequence (DNA): TGTGCCAGCAGCTTAGACGGCGGAGGTGGAGATACGCAGTATTTT.

The genes are TRBV3-1 and TRBJ2-7; perhaps D is TRBD1 or TRBD2 (5 bases each). CDR3 size: 16 residues. CDR1 and CDR2 (germline): LGHDT, YNNKEL (reference sequence). V shed 4 bases and J shed 2 bases, with 18 bases lying between them. CDR3 coding DNA: TGTGCCAGCAGCCCCATGGTTGGGGGTTTCCCCTACGAGCAGTACTTC. It encodes CASSPMVGGFPYEQYF.

This rearrangement joins TRBV20-1 to TRBJ2-2; D is perhaps TRBD1 (6 bases). V lost 6 bases and J lost 6, with 11 bases in between. CDR1 is DFQATT, CDR2 SNEGSKA, per germline (reference sequence). This CDR3 has 12 residues. The CDR3 DNA reads as TGCAGTGCGGCCGAGGGGGCCGGGGAGCTGTTTTTT. It encodes CSAAEGAGELFF.

This clonotype was recorded a few times. The chain combines TRBV7-2 with TRBJ2-1, with 8 positions matching TRBD1. Germline V gene sequence: CDR1 SGHTA, CDR2 FQGNSA. The V and J ends lost 5 bases and 7 bases, in that order; junction bases with no gene match: 10. The CDR3 extends over 15 amino acids. CDR3 protein: CASSPAQGAGNEQFF. The CDR3 region has the DNA TGTGCCAGCAGCCCTGCCCAGGGGGCCGGGAATGAGCAGTTCTTC. The full variable domain, in which reference TRBV7-2 and TRBJ2-1 provide the parts outside the CDR3, is GAGVSQSPSNKVTEKGKDVELRCDPISGHTALYWYRQSLGQGLEFLIYFQGNSAPDKSGLPSDRFSAERTGGSVSTLTIQRTQQEDSAVYLCASSPAQGAGNEQFFGPGTRLTVL.

This clonotype turned up a few times. The CDR3 sequence is CASGRPGSEAFF. The CDR3 region has the DNA TGTGCCAGCGGGCGGCCTGGGAGCGAAGCTTTCTTT. The V gene is TRBV6-1, the J gene TRBJ1-1; D gene unclear. Germline loops: CDR1 MNHNS, CDR2 SASEGT. The CDR3 is made up of 12 amino acids. V lost 8 bases to trimming and J lost 8 bases, with 15 bases between them.